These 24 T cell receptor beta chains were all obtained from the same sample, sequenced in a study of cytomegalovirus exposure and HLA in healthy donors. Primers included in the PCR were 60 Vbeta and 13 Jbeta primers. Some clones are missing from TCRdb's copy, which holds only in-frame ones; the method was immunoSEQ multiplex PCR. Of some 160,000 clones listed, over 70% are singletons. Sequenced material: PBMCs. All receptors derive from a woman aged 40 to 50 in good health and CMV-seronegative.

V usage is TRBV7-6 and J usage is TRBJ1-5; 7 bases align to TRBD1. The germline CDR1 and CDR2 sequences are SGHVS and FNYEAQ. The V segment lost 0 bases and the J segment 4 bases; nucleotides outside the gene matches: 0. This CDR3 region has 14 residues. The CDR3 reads CASSLARGNQPQHF. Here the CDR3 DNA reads TGTGCCAGCAGCTTAGCCAGGGGGAATCAGCCCCAGCATTTT.

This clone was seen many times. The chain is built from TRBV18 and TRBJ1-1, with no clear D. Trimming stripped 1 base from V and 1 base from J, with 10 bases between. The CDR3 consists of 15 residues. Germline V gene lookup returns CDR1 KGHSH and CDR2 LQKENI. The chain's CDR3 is CASSPQPERNTEAFF. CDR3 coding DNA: TGTGCCAGCTCACCACAGCCCGAGAGGAACACTGAAGCTTTCTTT.

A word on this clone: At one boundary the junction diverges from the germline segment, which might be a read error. CDR3: CSSSRGTAGKENTEAFF. CDR3 DNA sequence: TGTTCCAGCAGCCGCGGGACGGCGGGCAAGGAGAACACTGAAGCTTTCTTT. This chain uses TRBV7-9 with TRBJ1-1; D is perhaps TRBD1 (5 bases). The CDR3 length is 17 residues. Per germline, CDR1 SEHNR and CDR2 FQNEAQ (reference sequence).

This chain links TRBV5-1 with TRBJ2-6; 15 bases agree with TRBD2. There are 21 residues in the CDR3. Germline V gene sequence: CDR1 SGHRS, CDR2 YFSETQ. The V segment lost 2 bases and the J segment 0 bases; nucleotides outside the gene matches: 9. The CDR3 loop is CASSLPTRTSGRASGANVLTF. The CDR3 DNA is TGCGCCAGCAGCTTACCAACTCGGACTAGCGGGAGGGCCTCTGGGGCCAACGTCCTGACTTTC.

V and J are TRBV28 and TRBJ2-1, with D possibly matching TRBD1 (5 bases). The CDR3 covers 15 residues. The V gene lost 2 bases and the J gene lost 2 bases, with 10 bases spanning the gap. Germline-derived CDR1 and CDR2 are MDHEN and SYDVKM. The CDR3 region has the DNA TGTGCCAGCAGTTTAGGTACAGGCCCCTACAATGAGCAGTTCTTC. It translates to CASSLGTGPYNEQFF. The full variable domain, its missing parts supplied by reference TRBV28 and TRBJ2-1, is DVKVTQSSRYLVKRTGEKVFLECVQDMDHENMFWYRQDPGLGLRLIYFSYDVKMKEKGDIPEGYSVSREKKERFSLILESASTNQTSMYLCASSLGTGPYNEQFFGPGTRLTVL.

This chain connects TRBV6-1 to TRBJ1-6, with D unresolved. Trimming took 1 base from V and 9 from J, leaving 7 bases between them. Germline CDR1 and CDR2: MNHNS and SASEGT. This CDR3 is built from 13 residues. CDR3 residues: CASSEDAGSPLHF. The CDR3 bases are TGTGCCAGCAGTGAAGATGCAGGTTCACCCCTCCACTTT.

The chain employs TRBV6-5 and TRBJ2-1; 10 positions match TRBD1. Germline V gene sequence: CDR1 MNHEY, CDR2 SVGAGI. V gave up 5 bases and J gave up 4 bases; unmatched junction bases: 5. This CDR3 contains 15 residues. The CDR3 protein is CASSPGTGVYNEQFF. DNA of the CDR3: TGTGCCAGCAGTCCCGGGACAGGGGTATACAATGAGCAGTTCTTC.

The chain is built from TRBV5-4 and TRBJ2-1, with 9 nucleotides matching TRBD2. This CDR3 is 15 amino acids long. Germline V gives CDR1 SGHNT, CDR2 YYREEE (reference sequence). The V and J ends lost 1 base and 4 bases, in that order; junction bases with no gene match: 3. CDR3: CASSLFAGGYNEQFF. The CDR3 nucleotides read TGTGCCAGCAGCTTGTTTGCGGGGGGGTACAATGAGCAGTTCTTC.

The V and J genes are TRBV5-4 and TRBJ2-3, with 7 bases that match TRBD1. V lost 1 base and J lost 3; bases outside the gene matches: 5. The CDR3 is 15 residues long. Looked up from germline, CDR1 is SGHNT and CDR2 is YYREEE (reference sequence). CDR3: CASSLWPGGTDTQYF. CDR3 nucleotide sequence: TGTGCCAGCAGCTTGTGGCCAGGGGGTACAGATACGCAGTATTTT. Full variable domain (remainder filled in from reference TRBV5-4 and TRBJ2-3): ETGVTQSPTHLIKTRGQQVTLRCSSQSGHNTVSWYQQALGQGPQFIFQYYREEENGRGNFPPRFSGLQFPNYSSELNVNALELDDSALYLCASSLWPGGTDTQYFGPGTRLTVL.

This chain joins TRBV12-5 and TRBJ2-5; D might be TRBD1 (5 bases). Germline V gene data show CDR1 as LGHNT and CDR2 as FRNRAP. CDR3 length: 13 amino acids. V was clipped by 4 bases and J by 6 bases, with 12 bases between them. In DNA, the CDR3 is TGTGCTAGTGGTTCCGTAGGGGCTCAGACCCAGTACTTC. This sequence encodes CASGSVGAQTQYF.

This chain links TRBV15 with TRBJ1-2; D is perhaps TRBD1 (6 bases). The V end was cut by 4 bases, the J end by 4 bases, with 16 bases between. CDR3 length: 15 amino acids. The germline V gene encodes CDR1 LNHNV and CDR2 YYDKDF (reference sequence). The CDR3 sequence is CATSNKIGGVYGYTF. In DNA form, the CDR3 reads TGTGCCACCAGCAACAAGATAGGGGGGGTCTATGGCTACACCTTC. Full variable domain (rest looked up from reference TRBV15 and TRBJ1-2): DAMVIQNPRYQVTQFGKPVTLSCSQTLNHNVMYWYQQKSSQAPKLLFHYYDKDFNNEADTPDNFQSRRPNTSFCFLDIRSPGLGDTAMYLCATSNKIGGVYGYTFGSGTRLTVV.

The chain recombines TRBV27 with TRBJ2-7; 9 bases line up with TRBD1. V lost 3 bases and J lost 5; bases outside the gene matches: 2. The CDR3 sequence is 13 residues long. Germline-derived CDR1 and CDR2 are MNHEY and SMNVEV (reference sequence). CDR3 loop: CASSFTGGHEQYF. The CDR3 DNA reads TGTGCCAGCAGTTTCACAGGGGGCCACGAGCAGTACTTC.

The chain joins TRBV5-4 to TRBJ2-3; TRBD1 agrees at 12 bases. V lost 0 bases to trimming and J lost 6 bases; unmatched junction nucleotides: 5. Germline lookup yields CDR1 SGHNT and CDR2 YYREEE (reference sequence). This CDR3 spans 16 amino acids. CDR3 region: CASSLGGQGARDTQYF. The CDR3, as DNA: TGTGCCAGCAGCTTGGGGGGACAGGGGGCGCGGGATACGCAGTATTTT.

DNA of the CDR3: TGCGCCAGCAGCTTGGGAACATCTGGAAACACCATATATTTT. This codes for CASSLGTSGNTIYF. The gene calls are TRBV5-1 and TRBJ1-3; D not certain. CDR1 is SGHRS and CDR2 is YFSETQ in the germline V gene. Between the trimmed V and J ends, which lost 0 bases and 1 base, there was a span of 5 bases. The CDR3 spans 14 residues.

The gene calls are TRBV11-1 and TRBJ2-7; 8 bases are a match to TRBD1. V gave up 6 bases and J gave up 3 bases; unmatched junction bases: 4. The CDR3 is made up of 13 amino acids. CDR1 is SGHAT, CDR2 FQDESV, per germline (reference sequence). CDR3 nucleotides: TGTGCCAGCAGTCGGGACAGGAACTACGAGCAGTACTTC. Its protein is CASSRDRNYEQYF. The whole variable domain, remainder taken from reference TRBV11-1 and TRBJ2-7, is EAEVAQSPRYKITEKSQAVAFWCDPISGHATLYWYRQILGQGPELLVQFQDESVVDDSQLPKDRFSAERLKGVDSTLKIQPAELGDSAMYLCASSRDRNYEQYFGPGTRLTVT.

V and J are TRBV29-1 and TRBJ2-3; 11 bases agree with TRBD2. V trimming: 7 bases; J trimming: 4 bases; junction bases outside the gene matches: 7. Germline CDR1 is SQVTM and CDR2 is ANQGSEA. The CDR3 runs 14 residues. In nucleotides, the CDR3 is TGCAGCGGGGATAGCGGGAGGGCCTCAGATACGCAGTATTTT. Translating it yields CSGDSGRASDTQYF.

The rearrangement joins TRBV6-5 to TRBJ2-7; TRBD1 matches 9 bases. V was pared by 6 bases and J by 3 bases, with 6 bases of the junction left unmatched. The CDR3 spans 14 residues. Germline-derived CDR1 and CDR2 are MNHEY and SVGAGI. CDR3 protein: CASRAGTGLYEQYF. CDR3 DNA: TGTGCCAGCAGAGCCGGGACAGGGCTCTACGAGCAGTACTTC.

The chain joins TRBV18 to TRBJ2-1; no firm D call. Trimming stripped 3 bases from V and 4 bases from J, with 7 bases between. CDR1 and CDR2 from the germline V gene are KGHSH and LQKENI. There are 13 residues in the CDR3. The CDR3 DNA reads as TGTGCCAGCTCACCGACGGAGTACAATGAGCAGTTCTTC. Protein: CASSPTEYNEQFF.

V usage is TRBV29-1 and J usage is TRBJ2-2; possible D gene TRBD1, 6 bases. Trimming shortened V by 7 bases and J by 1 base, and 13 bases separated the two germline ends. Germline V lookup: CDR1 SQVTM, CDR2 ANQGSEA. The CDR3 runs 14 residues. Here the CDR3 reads CSATGHLNTGELFF. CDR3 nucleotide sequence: TGCAGCGCTACGGGACATTTGAACACCGGGGAGCTGTTTTTT.

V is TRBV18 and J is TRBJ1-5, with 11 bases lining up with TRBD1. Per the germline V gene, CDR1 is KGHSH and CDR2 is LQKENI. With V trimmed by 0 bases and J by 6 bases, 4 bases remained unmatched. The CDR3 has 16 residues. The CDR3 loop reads CASSPPSGQGVQPQHF. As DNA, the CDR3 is TGTGCCAGCTCACCACCGTCGGGACAGGGGGTTCAGCCCCAGCATTTT.

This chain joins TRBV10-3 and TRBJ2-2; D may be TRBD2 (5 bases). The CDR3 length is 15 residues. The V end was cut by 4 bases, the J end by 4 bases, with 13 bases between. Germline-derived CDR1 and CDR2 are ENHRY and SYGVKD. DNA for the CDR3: TGTGCCATCAGTGGAGAACTAGTTTCCACCGGGGAGCTGTTTTTT. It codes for CAISGELVSTGELFF.

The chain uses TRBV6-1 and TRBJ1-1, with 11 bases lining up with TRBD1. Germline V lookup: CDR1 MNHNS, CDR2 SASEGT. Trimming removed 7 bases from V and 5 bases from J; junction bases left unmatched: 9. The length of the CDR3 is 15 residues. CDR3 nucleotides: TGTGCCAGCACCCCTCGGACAGGGGGCTGGACTGAAGCTTTCTTT. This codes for CASTPRTGGWTEAFF.

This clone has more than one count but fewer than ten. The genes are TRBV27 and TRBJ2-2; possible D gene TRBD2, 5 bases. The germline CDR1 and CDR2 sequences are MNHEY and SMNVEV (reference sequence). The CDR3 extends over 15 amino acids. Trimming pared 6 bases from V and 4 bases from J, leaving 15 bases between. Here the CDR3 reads CASRDGIRSTGELFF. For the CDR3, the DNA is TGTGCCAGCAGGGACGGGATAAGGAGCACCGGGGAGCTGTTTTTT.

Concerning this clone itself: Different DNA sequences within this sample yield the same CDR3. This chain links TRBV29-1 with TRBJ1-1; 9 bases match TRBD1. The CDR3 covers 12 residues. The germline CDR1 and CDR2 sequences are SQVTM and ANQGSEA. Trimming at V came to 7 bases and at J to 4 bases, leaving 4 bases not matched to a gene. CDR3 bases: TGCAGCGCAAGACAGGGGGGCACTGAAGCTTTCTTT. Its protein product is CSARQGGTEAFF.